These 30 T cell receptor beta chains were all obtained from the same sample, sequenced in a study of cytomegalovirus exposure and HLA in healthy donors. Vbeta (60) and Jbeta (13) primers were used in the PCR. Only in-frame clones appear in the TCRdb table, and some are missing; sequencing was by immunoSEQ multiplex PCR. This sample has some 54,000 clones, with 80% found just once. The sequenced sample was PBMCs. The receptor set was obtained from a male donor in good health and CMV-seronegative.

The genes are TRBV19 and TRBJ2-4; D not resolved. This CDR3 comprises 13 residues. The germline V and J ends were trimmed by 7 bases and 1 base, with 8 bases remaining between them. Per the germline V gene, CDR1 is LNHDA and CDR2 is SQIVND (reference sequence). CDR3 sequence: CASTPGAKNIQYF. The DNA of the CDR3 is TGTGCCAGTACCCCCGGGGCCAAAAACATTCAGTACTTC. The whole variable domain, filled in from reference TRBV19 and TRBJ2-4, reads DGGITQSPKYLFRKEGQNVTLSCEQNLNHDAMYWYRQDPGQGLRLIYYSQIVNDFQKGDIAEGYSVSREKKESFPLTVTSAQKNPTAFYLCASTPGAKNIQYFGAGTRLSVL.

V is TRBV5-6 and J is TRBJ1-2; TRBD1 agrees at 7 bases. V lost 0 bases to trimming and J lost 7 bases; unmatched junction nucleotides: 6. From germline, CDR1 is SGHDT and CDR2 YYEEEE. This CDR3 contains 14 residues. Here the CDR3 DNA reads TGTGCCAGCAGCTTGGGACAGGGCTCAGGTGGCTACACCTTC. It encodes CASSLGQGSGGYTF.

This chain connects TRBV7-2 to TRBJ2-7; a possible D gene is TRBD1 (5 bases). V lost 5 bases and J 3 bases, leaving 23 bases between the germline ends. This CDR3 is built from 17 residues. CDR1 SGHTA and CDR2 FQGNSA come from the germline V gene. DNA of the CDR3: TGTGCCAGCAGCCCCAAATATTCGGACAAACCCCTCTACGAGCAGTACTTC. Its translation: CASSPKYSDKPLYEQYF.

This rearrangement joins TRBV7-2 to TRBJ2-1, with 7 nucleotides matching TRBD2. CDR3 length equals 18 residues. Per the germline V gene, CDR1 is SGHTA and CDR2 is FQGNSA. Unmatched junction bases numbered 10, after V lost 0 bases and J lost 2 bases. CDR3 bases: TGTGCCAGCAGCTTAGCCCCCACTGCTAGCGGACCCTACAATGAGCAGTTCTTC. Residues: CASSLAPTASGPYNEQFF.

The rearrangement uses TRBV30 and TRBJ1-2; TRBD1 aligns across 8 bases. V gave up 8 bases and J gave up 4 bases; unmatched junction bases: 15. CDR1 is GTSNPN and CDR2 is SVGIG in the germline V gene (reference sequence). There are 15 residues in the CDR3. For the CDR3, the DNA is TGTGCCGGGACAGGAGGACAGCAGGATTCCTATGGCTACACCTTC. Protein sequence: CAGTGGQQDSYGYTF.

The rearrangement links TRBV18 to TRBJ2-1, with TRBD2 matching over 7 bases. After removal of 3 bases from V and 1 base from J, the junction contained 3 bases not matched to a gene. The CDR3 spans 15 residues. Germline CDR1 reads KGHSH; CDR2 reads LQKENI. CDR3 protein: CASSPAGESYNEQFF. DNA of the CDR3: TGTGCCAGCTCACCTGCGGGGGAGTCCTACAATGAGCAGTTCTTC.

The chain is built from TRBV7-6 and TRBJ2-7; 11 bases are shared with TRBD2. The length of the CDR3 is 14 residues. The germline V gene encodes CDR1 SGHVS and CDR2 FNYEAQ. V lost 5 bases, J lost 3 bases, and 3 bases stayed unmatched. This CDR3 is CASSPLAGDYEQYF. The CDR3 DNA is TGTGCCAGCAGCCCACTAGCGGGGGACTACGAGCAGTACTTC.

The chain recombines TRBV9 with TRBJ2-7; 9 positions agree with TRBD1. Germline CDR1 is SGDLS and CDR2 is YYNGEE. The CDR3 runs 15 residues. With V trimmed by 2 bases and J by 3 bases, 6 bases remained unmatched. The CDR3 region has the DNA TGTGCCAGCAGCGTTGGGACAGGGTACGACTACGAGCAGTACTTC. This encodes CASSVGTGYDYEQYF.

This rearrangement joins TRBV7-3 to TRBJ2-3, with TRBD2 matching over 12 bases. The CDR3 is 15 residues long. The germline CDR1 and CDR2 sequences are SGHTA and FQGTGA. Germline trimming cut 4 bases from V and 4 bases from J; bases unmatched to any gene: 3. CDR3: CASSSTSGGADTQYF. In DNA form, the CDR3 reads TGTGCCAGCAGCTCGACTAGCGGGGGAGCAGATACGCAGTATTTT.

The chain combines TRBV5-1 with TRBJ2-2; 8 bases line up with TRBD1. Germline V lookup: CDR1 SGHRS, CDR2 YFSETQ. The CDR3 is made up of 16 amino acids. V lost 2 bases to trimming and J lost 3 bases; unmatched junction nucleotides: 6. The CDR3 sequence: CASSFSGGADTGELFF. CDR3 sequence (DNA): TGCGCCAGCAGCTTCTCAGGGGGCGCCGACACCGGGGAGCTGTTTTTT.

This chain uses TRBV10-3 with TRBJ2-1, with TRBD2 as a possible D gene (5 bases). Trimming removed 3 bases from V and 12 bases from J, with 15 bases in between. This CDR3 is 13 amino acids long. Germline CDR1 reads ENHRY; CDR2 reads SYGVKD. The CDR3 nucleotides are TGTGCCATCAGTGACTCGGACTCCGTTCGGCAGTTCTTC. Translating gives CAISDSDSVRQFF.

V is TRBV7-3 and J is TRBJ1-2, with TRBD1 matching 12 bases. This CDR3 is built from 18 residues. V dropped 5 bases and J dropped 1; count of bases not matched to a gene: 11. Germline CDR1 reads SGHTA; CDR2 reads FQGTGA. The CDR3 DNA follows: TGTGCCAGCAGCCTCGCAGGGGACAGGGGGCCTCTTAACTATGGCTACACCTTC. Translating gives CASSLAGDRGPLNYGYTF.

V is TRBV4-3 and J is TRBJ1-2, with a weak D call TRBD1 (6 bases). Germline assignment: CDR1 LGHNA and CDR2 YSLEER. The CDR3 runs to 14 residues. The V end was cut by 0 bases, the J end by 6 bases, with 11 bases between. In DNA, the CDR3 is TGCGCCAGCAGCCAAGAGGGGGACAACCATGGCTACACCTTC. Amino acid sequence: CASSQEGDNHGYTF.

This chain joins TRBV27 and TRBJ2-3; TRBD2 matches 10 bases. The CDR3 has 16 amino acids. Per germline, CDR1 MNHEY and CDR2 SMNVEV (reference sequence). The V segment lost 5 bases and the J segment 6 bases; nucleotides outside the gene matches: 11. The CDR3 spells CASSAGIAGGMDTQYF. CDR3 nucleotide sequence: TGTGCCAGCAGTGCTGGGATAGCGGGGGGCATGGATACGCAGTATTTT.

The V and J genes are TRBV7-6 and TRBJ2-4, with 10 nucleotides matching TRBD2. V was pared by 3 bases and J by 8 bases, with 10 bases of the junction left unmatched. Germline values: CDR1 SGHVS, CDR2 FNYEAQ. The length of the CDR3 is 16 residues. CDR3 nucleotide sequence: TGTGCCAGCAGCTTGGAAGCGGGGGGGATCTTGGACATTCAGTACTTC. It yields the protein CASSLEAGGILDIQYF.

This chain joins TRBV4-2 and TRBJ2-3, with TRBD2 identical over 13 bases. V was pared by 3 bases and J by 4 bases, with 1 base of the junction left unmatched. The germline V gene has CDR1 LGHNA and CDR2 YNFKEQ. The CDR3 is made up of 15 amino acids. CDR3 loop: CASSQGTSGADTQYF. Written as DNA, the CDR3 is TGTGCCAGCAGCCAGGGGACTAGCGGGGCAGATACGCAGTATTTT.

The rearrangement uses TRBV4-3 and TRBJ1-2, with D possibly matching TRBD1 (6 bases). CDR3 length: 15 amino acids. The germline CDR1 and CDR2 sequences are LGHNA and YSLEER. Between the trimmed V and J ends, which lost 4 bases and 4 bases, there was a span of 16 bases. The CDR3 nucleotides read TGCGCCAGCAGCCCCGGCGGGGGGCTTAGCTATGGCTACACCTTC. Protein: CASSPGGGLSYGYTF.

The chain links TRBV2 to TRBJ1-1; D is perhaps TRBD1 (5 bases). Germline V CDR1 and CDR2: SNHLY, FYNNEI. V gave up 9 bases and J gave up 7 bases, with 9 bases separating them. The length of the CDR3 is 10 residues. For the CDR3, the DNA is TGTGCCAGGGGGGGGGTTGAAGCTTTCTTT. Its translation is CARGGVEAFF.

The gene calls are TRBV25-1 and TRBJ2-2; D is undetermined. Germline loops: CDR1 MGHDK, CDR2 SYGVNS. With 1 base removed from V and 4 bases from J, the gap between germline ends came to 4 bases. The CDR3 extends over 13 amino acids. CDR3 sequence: CASSEWATGELFF. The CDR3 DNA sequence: TGTGCCAGCAGTGAATGGGCCACCGGGGAGCTGTTTTTT.

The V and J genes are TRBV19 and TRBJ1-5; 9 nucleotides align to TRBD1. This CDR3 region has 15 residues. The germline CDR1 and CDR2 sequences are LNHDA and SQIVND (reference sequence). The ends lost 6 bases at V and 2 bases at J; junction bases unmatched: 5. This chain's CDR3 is CASRTTGGGNQPQHF. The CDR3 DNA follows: TGTGCCAGTAGGACCACAGGGGGCGGCAATCAGCCCCAGCATTTT.

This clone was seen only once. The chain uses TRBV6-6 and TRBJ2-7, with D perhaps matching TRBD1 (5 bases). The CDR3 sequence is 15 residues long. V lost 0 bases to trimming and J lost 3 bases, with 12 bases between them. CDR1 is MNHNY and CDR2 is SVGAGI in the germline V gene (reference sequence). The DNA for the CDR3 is TGTGCCAGCAGTTACTCGGGCGAGCAGGGCTACGAGCAGTACTTC. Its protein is CASSYSGEQGYEQYF.

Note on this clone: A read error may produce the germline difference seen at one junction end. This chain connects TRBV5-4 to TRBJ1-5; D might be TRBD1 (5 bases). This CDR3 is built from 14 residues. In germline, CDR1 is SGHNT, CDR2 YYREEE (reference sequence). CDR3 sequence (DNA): TGTGCCAGCACCTTGGAGGGGCGGAATCAGCCCCAGCATTTT. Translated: CASTLEGRNQPQHF.

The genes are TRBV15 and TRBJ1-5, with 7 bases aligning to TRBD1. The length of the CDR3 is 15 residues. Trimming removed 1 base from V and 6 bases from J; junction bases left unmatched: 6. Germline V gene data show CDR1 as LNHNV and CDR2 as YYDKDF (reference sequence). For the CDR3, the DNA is TGTGCCACCAGCAGAGGAACCACAGGGGTTCAGCCCCAGCATTTT. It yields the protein CATSRGTTGVQPQHF.

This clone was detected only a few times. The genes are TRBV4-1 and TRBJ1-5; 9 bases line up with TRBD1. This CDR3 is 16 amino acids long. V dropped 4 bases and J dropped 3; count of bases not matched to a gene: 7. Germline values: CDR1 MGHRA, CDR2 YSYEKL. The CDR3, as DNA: TGCGCCAGCAGCCCGAGGGGACAGGGTGCCAATCAGCCCCAGCATTTT. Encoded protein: CASSPRGQGANQPQHF.

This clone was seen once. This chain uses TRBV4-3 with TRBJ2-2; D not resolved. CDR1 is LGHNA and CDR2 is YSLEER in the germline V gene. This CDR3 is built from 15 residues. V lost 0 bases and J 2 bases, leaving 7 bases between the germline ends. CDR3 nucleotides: TGCGCCAGCAGCCAAGACTCAGGAAACACCGGGGAGCTGTTTTTT. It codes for CASSQDSGNTGELFF.

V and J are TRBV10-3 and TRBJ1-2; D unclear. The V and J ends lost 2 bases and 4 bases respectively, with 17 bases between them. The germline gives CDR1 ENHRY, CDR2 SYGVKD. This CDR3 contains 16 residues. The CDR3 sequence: CAISEVMREIPYGYTF. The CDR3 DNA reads TGTGCCATCAGTGAGGTCATGAGGGAAATCCCCTATGGCTACACCTTC.

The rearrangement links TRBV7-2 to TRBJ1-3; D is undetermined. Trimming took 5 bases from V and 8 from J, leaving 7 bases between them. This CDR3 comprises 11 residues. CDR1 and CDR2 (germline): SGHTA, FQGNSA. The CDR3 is CASSLLDTIYF. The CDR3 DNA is TGTGCCAGCAGCCTATTAGACACCATATATTTT.

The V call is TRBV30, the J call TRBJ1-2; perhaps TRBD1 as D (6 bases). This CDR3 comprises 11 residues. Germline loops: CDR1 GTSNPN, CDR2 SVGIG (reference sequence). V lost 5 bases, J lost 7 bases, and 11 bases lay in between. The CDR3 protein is CAWQEGGGYTF. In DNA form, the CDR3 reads TGTGCCTGGCAAGAAGGGGGTGGCTACACCTTC.

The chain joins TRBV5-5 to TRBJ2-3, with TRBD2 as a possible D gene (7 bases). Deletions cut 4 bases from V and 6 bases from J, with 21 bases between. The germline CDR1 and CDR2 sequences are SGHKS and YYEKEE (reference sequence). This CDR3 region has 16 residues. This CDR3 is CASSPLAGASRDTQYF. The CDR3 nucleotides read TGTGCCAGCAGCCCCCTGGCGGGGGCCTCGAGGGATACGCAGTATTTT. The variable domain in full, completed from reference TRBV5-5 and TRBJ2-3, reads DAGVTQSPTHLIKTRGQQVTLRCSPISGHKSVSWYQQVLGQGPQFIFQYYEKEERGRGNFPDRFSARQFPNYSSELNVNALLLGDSALYLCASSPLAGASRDTQYFGPGTRLTVL.

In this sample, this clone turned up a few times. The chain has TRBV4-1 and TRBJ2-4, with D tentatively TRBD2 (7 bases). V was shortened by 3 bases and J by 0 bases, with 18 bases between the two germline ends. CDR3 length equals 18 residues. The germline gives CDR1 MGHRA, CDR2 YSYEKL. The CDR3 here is CASSHPQGGALAKNIQYF. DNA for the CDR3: TGCGCCAGCAGCCACCCACAGGGAGGGGCACTAGCCAAAAACATTCAGTACTTC.